The rows below give T cell receptor beta chains drawn from one sample of a study of shared clonotypes between healthy human individuals. The assay was immunoSEQ multiplex PCR, and TCRdb's table has in-frame clones only and misses some. Found here are some 660,000 clones, around 73% of them singletons; the top ten hold around 1.8%. Sequenced sample: memory CD4+ T cells sorted from blood. The receptors shown here come from a woman in her 30s in good health. The CDR3 runs from the conserved cysteine through the conserved F or W. Fields, in order: V gene, clone size, D gene, J gene, CDR3 protein, CDR3 DNA. A D gene is named only where the DNA matches it firmly. Rows give clone size only sometimes, using once, few, many, or a class for an expanded clone.

TRBV18	NA	NA	TRBJ1-1	CASSPMVETEAFF	TGTGCCAGCTCACCGATGGTTGAAACTGAAGCTTTCTTT
TRBV18	NA	TRBD2	TRBJ2-5	CASSPRGGETQYF	TGTGCCAGCTCACCCCGGGGGGGAGAGACCCAGTACTTC
TRBV29-1	once	NA	TRBJ2-5	CSGSGQEETQYF	TGCAGCGGGTCCGGGCAGGAAGAGACCCAGTACTTC
TRBV2	NA	NA	TRBJ1-2	CAERSQPNYGYTF	TGTGCCGAGAGGAGCCAGCCTAACTATGGCTACACCTTC
TRBV2	NA	TRBD1	TRBJ1-3	CASSLGQGSGYTIYF	TGTGCCAGCAGTCTAGGACAGGGTTCGGGATACACCATATATTTT
TRBV11-3	NA	TRBD2	TRBJ2-3	CASSLSLGLALGADTDTQYF	TGTGCCAGCAGCTTATCCCTCGGACTAGCGTTAGGAGCAGACACAGATACGCAGTATTTT
TRBV18	NA	TRBD1	TRBJ1-2	CASSPRQGAWGYTF	TGTGCCAGCTCACCGAGGCAGGGGGCCTGGGGCTACACCTTC
TRBV27	NA	NA	TRBJ1-5	CASSTSNQPQHF	TGTGCCAGCAGTACGAGCAATCAGCCCCAGCATTTT
TRBV7-8	NA	NA	TRBJ2-7	CASAKGSSYEQYF	TGTGCCAGCGCTAAGGGGTCCTCCTACGAGCAGTACTTC
TRBV5-8	NA	NA	TRBJ2-3	CASSLFRAADTQYF	TGTGCCAGCAGCTTATTTCGGGCGGCAGATACGCAGTATTTT
TRBV5-1	few	NA	TRBJ2-1	CASSLDLASYNEQFF	TGCGCCAGCAGCTTGGATCTAGCCTCCTACAATGAGCAGTTCTTC
TRBV28	NA	TRBD2	TRBJ2-1	CASSPGLAGGEQFF	TGTGCCAGCAGTCCCGGACTAGCGGGAGGTGAGCAGTTCTTC
TRBV19	NA	TRBD2	TRBJ2-7	CASSMSREQDEQYF	TGTGCCAGTAGTATGTCGCGGGAGCAGGACGAGCAGTACTTC
TRBV29-1	once	TRBD1	TRBJ1-1	CSVILRQGYGAFF	TGCAGCGTTATCCTCAGACAGGGTTACGGAGCTTTCTTT
TRBV6-4	many	NA	TRBJ2-1	CASSEGREGNEQFF	TGTGCCAGCAGTGAGGGCAGGGAAGGGAATGAGCAGTTCTTC
TRBV27	NA	NA	TRBJ2-3	CASSTELRGSPDTQYF	TGTGCCAGCAGTACGGAACTCCGGGGCTCCCCGGATACGCAGTATTTT
TRBV11-3	NA	NA	TRBJ2-3	CASSLEVADTQYF	TGTGCCAGCAGCTTGGAAGTTGCAGATACGCAGTATTTT
TRBV28	once	NA	TRBJ2-5	CASGYQETQYF	TGTGCCAGCGGGTACCAAGAGACCCAGTACTTC
TRBV9	NA	NA	TRBJ1-2	CASSVVLSGGAGYTF	TGTGCCAGCAGCGTAGTATTATCGGGTGGGGCCGGCTACACCTTC
TRBV30	NA	NA	TRBJ1-2	CAWTTPGYGYTF	TGTGCCTGGACCACACCAGGGTATGGCTACACCTTC
TRBV6-4	NA	NA	TRBJ1-5	CASSDGATNQPQHF	TGTGCCAGCAGTGACGGGGCTACCAATCAGCCCCAGCATTTT
TRBV18	once	NA	TRBJ2-2	CASSPDHGPGELFF	TGTGCCAGCTCACCAGATCACGGGCCCGGGGAGCTGTTTTTT
TRBV19	NA	NA	TRBJ1-1	CASTTRATGSGTEAFF	TGTGCCAGTACTACCCGGGCCACAGGGTCTGGCACTGAAGCTTTCTTT
TRBV6-5	NA	NA	TRBJ1-4	CASRAGPNEKLFF	TGTGCCAGCAGGGCAGGACCTAATGAAAAACTGTTTTTT
TRBV6-1	few	TRBD1	TRBJ2-7	CASSEPTGKEYF	TGTGCCAGCAGTGAACCGACAGGGAAGGAGTACTTC